These 24 T cell receptor beta chains were sequenced from one sample in a study of T cell responses to AZD1222 COVID-19 vaccine (dated by TCRdb to the early 2020s). In the paper's terms, the time point label means: baseline before first vaccination. Preparation of the library involved the immunoSEQ multiplex PCR assay. TCRdb took this table from immuneACCESS and kept in-frame rearrangements with V and J called. Such tables lack part of the clones; where checked against another copy, unresolved V genes explain under half of the gap, and the rest is unexplained. In this sample the table shows roughly 120,000 clones, roughly 87% of which occur a single time. The ten largest clones capture 6% to 8% of the sample. This sample comprised peripheral blood, obtained on day 0 of AZD1222 vaccination. All receptors derive from an adult in good health.

This clone has only a few counts. CDR3 sequence reads: CASSETGVGYYTF. The CDR3 DNA reads TGTGCCAGCTCCGAGACAGGGGTCGGGTACTACACCTTC. The chain recombines TRBV18 with TRBJ1-2, with TRBD1 identical over 8 bases. The CDR3 covers 13 residues. With V trimmed by 6 bases and J by 10 bases, 10 bases remained unmatched. The germline gives CDR1 KGHSH, CDR2 LQKENI.

Points on this clone: The junction departs from the called germline gene at one end, perhaps through a read error. This chain links TRBV25-1 with TRBJ1-1; D is unresolved. Per germline, CDR1 MGHDK and CDR2 SYGVNS. The CDR3 covers 14 residues. CDR3 in amino acids: CASSEFSGNAEAFF. CDR3 sequence (DNA): TGTGCCAGCAGTGAATTCTCCGGGAACGCTGAAGCTTTCTTT.

This chain connects TRBV28 to TRBJ1-5; 7 bases align to TRBD1. The CDR3 has 14 amino acids. The germline CDR1 and CDR2 sequences are MDHEN and SYDVKM. The V and J ends lost 6 bases and 4 bases, in that order; junction bases with no gene match: 6. CDR3 coding DNA: TGTGCCAGCAGACCCGGGACAGCAAATCAGCCCCAGCATTTT. As protein: CASRPGTANQPQHF.

The gene calls are TRBV3-1 (or the pseudogene TRBV3-2) and TRBJ1-5; D unresolved. CDR1 is LGHDT, CDR2 YNNKEL, per germline (reference sequence). The CDR3 consists of 14 residues. V lost 7 bases to trimming and J lost 1 base, with 11 bases between them. The CDR3 sequence: CASTHSSSNQPQHF. The CDR3 DNA reads TGTGCCAGCACCCACTCCTCCAGCAATCAGCCCCAGCATTTT.

This clone was picked up one time. J is TRBJ1-1 and V is TRBV6-5; D not certain. V was clipped by 7 bases and J by 1 base, with 7 bases between them. Germline CDR1 reads MNHEY; CDR2 reads SVGAGI. This CDR3 is built from 12 residues. The CDR3 DNA is TGTGCCAGCAACGCGCGGAACACTGAAGCTTTCTTT. Translated: CASNARNTEAFF.

This clone was seen only a few times. This chain connects TRBV2 to TRBJ1-4; perhaps TRBD1 as D (5 bases). This CDR3 comprises 15 residues. V was cut by 6 bases and J by 4 bases, with 15 bases left in between. The germline gives CDR1 SNHLY, CDR2 FYNNEI. CDR3 nucleotide sequence: TGTGCCAGCAGGACCGGGGGGGACTTTAATGAAAAACTGTTTTTT. It yields the protein CASRTGGDFNEKLFF. Drawing the rest from reference TRBV2 and TRBJ1-4, the complete variable domain is EPEVTQTPSHQVTQMGQEVILRCVPISNHLYFYWYRQILGQKVEFLVSFYNNEISEKSEIFDDQFSVERPDGSNFTLKIRSTKLEDSAMYFCASRTGGDFNEKLFFGSGTQLSVL.

This chain uses TRBV28 with TRBJ1-6, with D unclear. Trimming took off 6 bases at V and 5 bases at J, with 17 bases between the two ends. The V gene's germline CDR1 is MDHEN and CDR2 SYDVKM. The CDR3 is made up of 16 amino acids. In nucleotides, the CDR3 is TGTGCCAGCAGACCTATGGACGGGCTTAATAATTCACCCCTCCACTTT. Protein: CASRPMDGLNNSPLHF. Looking up the rest from reference TRBV28 and TRBJ1-6 gives the full variable domain: DVKVTQSSRYLVKRTGEKVFLECVQDMDHENMFWYRQDPGLGLRLIYFSYDVKMKEKGDIPEGYSVSREKKERFSLILESASTNQTSMYLCASRPMDGLNNSPLHFGNGTRLTVT.

The chain uses TRBV4-1 and TRBJ1-1; weak D call: TRBD1 (5 bases). There are 14 residues in the CDR3. Germline V gives CDR1 MGHRA, CDR2 YSYEKL. Trimming pared 4 bases from V and 3 bases from J, leaving 12 bases between. The DNA of the CDR3 is TGCGCCAGCAGCCGTCTGACGGGGGACACTGAAGCTTTCTTT. This codes for CASSRLTGDTEAFF.

The chain employs TRBV4-1 and TRBJ2-1; 14 nucleotides agree with TRBD2. Germline CDR1 and CDR2: MGHRA and YSYEKL. The ends lost 5 bases at V and 3 bases at J; junction bases unmatched: 12. This CDR3 is 19 amino acids long. CDR3 nucleotides: TGCGCCAGCAGCTCTTTGACTAGCGGGAGGGCCGGGGGCTACAATGAGCAGTTCTTC. Translating gives CASSSLTSGRAGGYNEQFF.

The chain combines TRBV7-3 with TRBJ2-7; 10 positions agree with TRBD2. CDR3 length: 15 amino acids. CDR1 and CDR2 (germline): SGHTA, FQGTGA. The junction had 8 bases not matched to a gene; V was cut back by 3 bases and J by 6 bases. This CDR3 is CASSLVAGGPSEQYF. The CDR3 DNA is TGTGCCAGCAGCTTGGTAGCGGGAGGTCCCTCCGAGCAGTACTTC. Full variable domain (rest looked up from reference TRBV7-3 and TRBJ2-7): GAGVSQTPSNKVTEKGKYVELRCDPISGHTALYWYRQSLGQGPEFLIYFQGTGAADDSGLPNDRFFAVRPEGSVSTLKIQRTERGDSAVYLCASSLVAGGPSEQYFGPGTRLTVT.

Turning to this clone: The sample holds other DNA sequences that translate to the same CDR3. The chain has TRBV19 and TRBJ1-3; the D is unclear. The CDR3 has 12 residues. Trimming shortened V by 6 bases and J by 0 bases, and 3 bases separated the two germline ends. From germline, CDR1 is LNHDA and CDR2 SQIVND (reference sequence). CDR3 DNA: TGTGCCAGTAGCCTCTCTGGAAACACCATATATTTT. Amino acids: CASSLSGNTIYF. The entire variable domain, with the rest obtained from reference TRBV19 and TRBJ1-3, is as follows: DGGITQSPKYLFRKEGQNVTLSCEQNLNHDAMYWYRQDPGQGLRLIYYSQIVNDFQKGDIAEGYSVSREKKESFPLTVTSAQKNPTAFYLCASSLSGNTIYFGEGSWLTVV.

This clone showed up just a few times. As DNA, the CDR3 is TGTGCCAGCAGACAGGACGGACAGGGGGCGGAAACCTTC. It is translated as CASRQDGQGAETF. The rearrangement joins TRBV27 to TRBJ1-2; 11 bases align to TRBD1. Germline trimming cut 6 bases from V and 14 bases from J; bases unmatched to any gene: 11. The CDR3 runs 13 residues. Germline V gene lookup returns CDR1 MNHEY and CDR2 SMNVEV (reference sequence).

The chain links TRBV10-3 to TRBJ2-3, with D possibly being TRBD2 (6 bases). CDR3 length: 13 amino acids. Germline CDR1 is ENHRY and CDR2 is SYGVKD. The V and J ends lost 8 bases and 3 bases respectively, with 12 bases between them. The CDR3 nucleotides read TGTGCCATCTGGGCGGGAAGGACAGATACGCAGTATTTT. Protein product: CAIWAGRTDTQYF.

The gene calls are TRBV2 and TRBJ2-7; D may be TRBD2 (7 bases). Trimming took 10 bases from V and 2 from J, leaving 15 bases between them. The germline gives CDR1 SNHLY, CDR2 FYNNEI. The CDR3 runs 13 residues. This CDR3 reads CATRAGAPYEQYF. As DNA, the CDR3 is TGTGCCACCCGGGCGGGGGCCCCCTACGAGCAGTACTTC. Together with reference TRBV2 and TRBJ2-7, the CDR3 gives the full variable domain: EPEVTQTPSHQVTQMGQEVILRCVPISNHLYFYWYRQILGQKVEFLVSFYNNEISEKSEIFDDQFSVERPDGSNFTLKIRSTKLEDSAMYFCATRAGAPYEQYFGPGTRLTVT.

The chain is built from TRBV27 and TRBJ2-1, with D possibly matching TRBD1 (5 bases). The CDR3 spans 14 residues. V gave up 4 bases and J gave up 8 bases, with 15 bases separating them. Germline assignment: CDR1 MNHEY and CDR2 SMNVEV (reference sequence). As DNA, the CDR3 is TGTGCCAGCAGTTCATTACAGGTGAATGATGAGCAGTTCTTC. Translating it yields CASSSLQVNDEQFF.

The chain links TRBV7-9 to TRBJ2-3; maybe TRBD2 (5 bases). Trimming removed 0 bases at V and 2 bases at J, with 21 bases between. The length of the CDR3 is 19 residues. Germline CDR1 reads SEHNR; CDR2 reads FQNEAQ (reference sequence). The CDR3: CASSLARRLQIYFTDTQYF. The CDR3 bases are TGTGCCAGCAGCTTAGCACGGCGACTACAGATATATTTCACAGATACGCAGTATTTT.

The rearrangement uses TRBV2 and TRBJ1-2; no firm D call. This CDR3 comprises 14 residues. V was trimmed by 8 bases and J by 4 bases, leaving 17 bases between them. Germline V gives CDR1 SNHLY, CDR2 FYNNEI. CDR3 sequence (DNA): TGTGCCAGCGGATCGAGCGCAACGGTCTATGGCTACACCTTC. It specifies CASGSSATVYGYTF.

The J gene is TRBJ2-5, the V gene TRBV7-9; D is perhaps TRBD2 (5 bases). The CDR3 covers 13 residues. Per the germline V gene, CDR1 is SEHNR and CDR2 is FQNEAQ (reference sequence). V gave up 4 bases and J gave up 2 bases, with 8 bases separating them. CDR3 DNA sequence: TGTGCCAGCAGCTCGGGGATTCAAGAGACCCAGTACTTC. This sequence encodes CASSSGIQETQYF.

The V and J genes are TRBV5-5 and TRBJ1-1, with no clear D. There are 14 residues in the CDR3. V lost 2 bases and J 6 bases, leaving 14 bases between the germline ends. CDR1 is SGHKS and CDR2 is YYEKEE in the germline V gene (reference sequence). CDR3 sequence reads: CASSLPAGISEAFF. The CDR3 DNA follows: TGTGCCAGCAGCTTACCCGCCGGAATCTCTGAAGCTTTCTTT.

The chain couples TRBV2 to TRBJ2-7, with D perhaps TRBD1 or TRBD2 (6 bases each). The V end lost 4 bases, the J end lost 2 bases, and 24 bases lay between the germline ends. Germline V gene lookup returns CDR1 SNHLY and CDR2 FYNNEI. The CDR3 loop spans 18 amino acids. CDR3 protein: CASSGGTRDQRAPYEQYF. The CDR3 nucleotides are TGTGCCAGCAGTGGTGGGACACGGGACCAGCGGGCCCCCTACGAGCAGTACTTC.

V gene TRBV27 combines with J gene TRBJ1-4, with D unresolved. V lost 3 bases and J 1 base, leaving 6 bases between the germline ends. Germline CDR1 and CDR2: MNHEY and SMNVEV (reference sequence). The CDR3 is made up of 14 amino acids. The DNA for the CDR3 is TGTGCCAGCAGTTTGACGGTAACTAATGAAAAACTGTTTTTT. Protein: CASSLTVTNEKLFF.

CDR3: CASSESMNYGYTF. The CDR3 region has the DNA TGTGCCAGCAGTGAATCGATGAACTATGGCTACACCTTC. The chain has TRBV2 and TRBJ1-2, with no clear D. The CDR3 is made up of 13 amino acids. Germline V gene sequence: CDR1 SNHLY, CDR2 FYNNEI. V lost 2 bases, J lost 2 bases, and 6 bases lay in between.

This sequence joins TRBV14 and TRBJ2-3; D gene uncertain. Germline CDR1 SGHDN, CDR2 FVKESK. The CDR3 loop spans 13 amino acids. The ends were cut back, 1 base at V and 5 bases at J, with 7 bases in the middle. In nucleotides, the CDR3 is TGTGCCAGCAGCCAAGCCGGACGAGATACGCAGTATTTT. Residues: CASSQAGRDTQYF. Variable domain in full (rest from reference TRBV14 and TRBJ2-3): EAGVTQFPSHSVIEKGQTVTLRCDPISGHDNLYWYRRVMGKEIKFLLHFVKESKQDESGMPNNRFLAERTGGTYSTLKVQPAELEDSGVYFCASSQAGRDTQYFGPGTRLTVL.

V usage is TRBV27 and J usage is TRBJ2-2; D uncertain. The CDR3 has 16 residues. Germline loops: CDR1 MNHEY, CDR2 SMNVEV (reference sequence). Between the trimmed V and J ends, which lost 6 bases and 4 bases, there was a span of 18 bases. CDR3 residues: CASRAGWFSVTGELFF. CDR3 nucleotides: TGTGCCAGCAGGGCCGGGTGGTTCTCCGTCACCGGGGAGCTGTTTTTT.